Listed here are 10 T cell receptor beta chains from one sample, sequenced in a study of blood T cell repertoires in COVID-19. The repertoire was sequenced with immunoSEQ multiplex PCR; TCRdb's copy has only in-frame clones and lacks some. This table holds 35,000 to 55,000 clones, just under 70% found once. Sequencing used peripheral blood. These receptors all stem from an elderly man with acute or convalescent COVID-19.

This clone appeared a single time. In nucleotides, the CDR3 is TGTGCCAGCTCACCAGCAGGGCCCTTGGACGGAAACACCATATATTTT. This encodes CASSPAGPLDGNTIYF. This rearrangement joins TRBV18 to TRBJ1-3, with TRBD1 as a possible D gene (5 bases). Germline V CDR1 and CDR2: KGHSH, LQKENI. The CDR3 is 16 amino acids. V dropped 2 bases and J dropped 4 bases, with 15 bases sitting between them.

V and J are TRBV9 and TRBJ1-2; 12 bases match TRBD1. Germline lookup yields CDR1 SGDLS and CDR2 YYNGEE. The CDR3 sequence is 17 residues long. Trimming removed 3 bases from V and 1 base from J; junction bases left unmatched: 7. Here the CDR3 reads CASSAGTGGPLNYGYTF. For the CDR3, the DNA is TGTGCCAGCAGCGCTGGGACAGGGGGCCCCCTTAACTATGGCTACACCTTC. The whole variable domain, filled in from reference TRBV9 and TRBJ1-2, reads DSGVTQTPKHLITATGQRVTLRCSPRSGDLSVYWYQQSLDQGLQFLIQYYNGEERAKGNILERFSAQQFPDLHSELNLSSLELGDSALYFCASSAGTGGPLNYGYTFGSGTRLTVV.

V gene TRBV18 combines with J gene TRBJ2-2, with D possibly TRBD1 on 6 matching bases. CDR3 size: 16 residues. Trimming removed 1 base from V and 1 base from J, with 10 bases in between. The germline gives CDR1 KGHSH, CDR2 LQKENI. CDR3 nucleotide sequence: TGTGCCAGCTCACCACGGTCAGGGGAGAACACCGGGGAGCTGTTTTTT. This encodes CASSPRSGENTGELFF. Based on the CDR3 plus reference TRBV18 and TRBJ2-2, the full variable domain is NAGVMQNPRHLVRRRGQEARLRCSPMKGHSHVYWYRQLPEEGLKFMVYLQKENIIDESGMPKERFSAEFPKEGPSILRIQQVVRGDSAAYFCASSPRSGENTGELFFGEGSRLTVL.

The chain couples TRBV2 to TRBJ1-1; TRBD1 agrees at 10 bases. The CDR3 is 14 amino acids. Germline trimming cut 2 bases from V and 4 bases from J; bases unmatched to any gene: 1. Germline values: CDR1 SNHLY, CDR2 FYNNEI. The CDR3 protein is CASSERTGGTEAFF. The CDR3 DNA reads TGTGCCAGCAGTGAAAGGACAGGGGGCACTGAAGCTTTCTTT.

The J gene is TRBJ2-3, the V gene TRBV5-1; TRBD1 might be the D (6 bases). V lost 4 bases and J 0 bases, leaving 12 bases between the germline ends. The V gene's germline CDR1 is SGHRS and CDR2 YFSETQ. The length of the CDR3 is 15 residues. CDR3 DNA sequence: TGCGCCAGCAGCCCAAGGGGGTCTAGCACAGATACGCAGTATTTT. This codes for CASSPRGSSTDTQYF.

The chain couples TRBV29-1 to TRBJ1-2; 9 bases are a match to TRBD1. This CDR3 is built from 14 residues. Trimming took 4 bases from V and 2 from J; bases not matched to a gene: 5. In germline, CDR1 is SQVTM, CDR2 ANQGSEA. CDR3 in DNA: TGCAGCGTTGGGGGACAGGGTACGAACTATGGCTACACCTTC. This sequence encodes CSVGGQGTNYGYTF.

The chain carries TRBV5-1 and TRBJ2-3; D is ambiguous. CDR3 length: 17 amino acids. Trimming took off 0 bases at V and 0 bases at J, with 14 bases between the two ends. Germline CDR1 SGHRS, CDR2 YFSETQ. The CDR3 coding sequence is TGCGCCAGCAGCTTGGCGGGTTCCCTGGCGAGCACAGATACGCAGTATTTT. Translating it yields CASSLAGSLASTDTQYF.

The J gene is TRBJ1-2, the V gene TRBV2; tentatively, D is TRBD1 (6 bases). Germline CDR1 is SNHLY and CDR2 is FYNNEI. CDR3 length: 13 residues. V was cut by 6 bases and J by 8 bases, with 16 bases left in between. The CDR3 sequence is CASREQGGSGYTF. The CDR3, as DNA: TGTGCCAGCAGAGAACAGGGAGGCTCGGGCTACACCTTC.

CDR3 residues: CAIRTRLADYNEQFF. The CDR3 bases are TGTGCCATTAGGACCCGACTAGCGGATTACAATGAGCAGTTCTTC. The chain couples TRBV9 to TRBJ2-1; TRBD2 agrees at 9 bases. The CDR3 is 15 amino acids. The ends lost 9 bases at V and 4 bases at J; junction bases unmatched: 11. CDR1 is SGDLS, CDR2 YYNGEE, per germline.

The chain recombines TRBV5-6 with TRBJ1-2, with D possibly TRBD1 on 6 matching bases. The CDR3 runs to 14 residues. CDR1 and CDR2 from the germline V gene are SGHDT and YYEEEE. The germline V and J ends were trimmed by 2 bases and 3 bases, with 11 bases remaining between them. The chain's CDR3 is CASSLQGADYGYTF. The CDR3, as DNA: TGTGCCAGCAGCTTACAGGGTGCCGACTATGGCTACACCTTC.